These 29 T cell receptor beta chains share one sample of origin, sequenced in a study of T cell repertoires and leukemia-associated antigens. These receptors' targets are unknown. TCRdb re-called the 5' RACE reads through MiXCR, storing one row per CDR3 protein. The table has roughly 10,000 distinct CDR3 sequences, less than 45% seen once. The material sequenced was CD3+ T cells sorted from blood and cultured. These receptor sequences come from a female donor in good health.

As for this clonotype: As the CDR3 is not closed by the conserved phenylalanine or tryptophan, this likely results from a read error. No DNA is shown, since the ends of the CDR3 on it are uncertain; the CDR3 is the one TCRdb lists. V is TRBV20-1 and J is TRBJ2-3; the D call in the table, TRBD2, was not verified against the DNA. The CDR3 spans 22 amino acids, including both terminal residues. The germline CDR1 and CDR2 sequences are DFQATT and SNEGSKA (reference sequence). CDR3 protein: CRTPATTSAVKSSSTGSRRMTS.

The J gene is TRBJ2-1, the V gene TRBV20-1, with 11 bases fitting TRBD2. Germline loops: CDR1 DFQATT, CDR2 SNEGSKA (reference sequence). This CDR3 comprises 17 residues. Unmatched junction bases numbered 14, after V lost 6 bases and J lost 4 bases. The CDR3 DNA reads as TGCAGTGCGAGCCTCACTTCCGGGACTAGCGGATACAATGAGCAGTTCTTC. It specifies CSASLTSGTSGYNEQFF.

This clonotype was detected many times. V gene TRBV3-1 combines with J gene TRBJ2-5, with D perhaps given as TRBD1 or TRBD2 (5 bases each). Germline values: CDR1 LGHDT, CDR2 YNNKEL (reference sequence). The CDR3 is made up of 13 amino acids. V shed 4 bases and J shed 5 bases, with 11 bases lying between them. The CDR3 is CASSRRDGETQYF. Written as DNA, the CDR3 is TGTGCCAGCAGCCGCCGGGACGGGGAGACCCAGTACTTC.

This clonotype is labeled as medium-sized. V gene TRBV5-6 combines with J gene TRBJ2-1; the D is unclear. This CDR3 is 13 amino acids long. In germline, CDR1 is SGHDT, CDR2 YYEEEE. The V gene lost 6 bases and the J gene lost 9 bases, with 16 bases spanning the gap. CDR3 nucleotide sequence: TGTGCCAGCACCGAGGAGCCGGGTCCTGAGCAGTTCTTC. Its translation is CASTEEPGPEQFF.

This clonotype was detected only a few times. V is TRBV7-2 and J is TRBJ2-1; 9 positions match TRBD1. After removal of 2 bases from V and 3 bases from J, the junction contained 2 bases not matched to a gene. The CDR3 is made up of 15 amino acids. Germline loops: CDR1 SGHTA, CDR2 FQGNSA. The CDR3 loop is CASSLLGQGYNEQFF. The CDR3 DNA follows: TGTGCCAGCAGCTTACTGGGACAGGGCTACAATGAGCAGTTCTTC.

In its sample, this clonotype was seen many times. The chain combines TRBV7-2 with TRBJ2-1; 12 positions agree with TRBD2. Per the germline V gene, CDR1 is SGHTA and CDR2 is FQGNSA. The CDR3 loop spans 18 amino acids. J gave up 2 bases and V 3 bases, and 8 bases lay outside the gene matches. The CDR3 DNA reads as TGTGCCAGCAGCTTTAGGACTTCTAGCGGGAGGGCCTACAATGAGCAGTTCTTC. Amino acids: CASSFRTSSGRAYNEQFF. Full variable domain (missing parts from reference TRBV7-2 and TRBJ2-1): GAGVSQSPSNKVTEKGKDVELRCDPISGHTALYWYRQSLGQGLEFLIYFQGNSAPDKSGLPSDRFSAERTGGSVSTLTIQRTQQEDSAVYLCASSFRTSSGRAYNEQFFGPGTRLTVL.

The rearrangement joins TRBV5-1 to TRBJ1-3, with D unclear. CDR3 length: 16 amino acids. Between the trimmed V and J ends, which lost 0 bases and 0 bases, there was a span of 10 bases. Germline CDR1 and CDR2: SGHRS and YFSETQ. DNA of the CDR3: TGCGCCAGCAGCTTGGCTCAGGAGAGCTCTGGAAACACCATATATTTT. It encodes CASSLAQESSGNTIYF.

Sample share makes this clonotype medium-sized. This sequence joins TRBV4-3 and TRBJ2-1; 13 positions agree with TRBD2. The V gene's germline CDR1 is LGHNA and CDR2 YSLEER. V dropped 2 bases and J dropped 4; count of bases not matched to a gene: 2. The CDR3 spans 16 residues. CDR3 sequence reads: CASSQKLAGGYNEQFF. The CDR3 DNA reads TGCGCCAGCAGCCAAAAACTAGCGGGAGGGTACAATGAGCAGTTCTTC.

The chain's CDR3 is CASTPDYYNEQFF. The DNA of the CDR3 is TGTGCCAGCACCCCGGACTACTACAATGAGCAGTTCTTC. The V and J genes are TRBV12-3 or TRBV12-4 and TRBJ2-1, with D possibly matching TRBD2 (6 bases). V gave up 7 bases and J gave up 3 bases, with 10 bases separating them. This CDR3 region has 13 residues.

The rearrangement uses TRBV29-1 and TRBJ2-2; tentatively, D is TRBD1 (5 bases). This CDR3 has 15 residues. With 2 bases removed from V and 8 bases from J, the gap between germline ends came to 18 bases. CDR1 is SQVTM, CDR2 ANQGSEA, per germline. CDR3 protein: CSVEYLGHLSGELFF. The CDR3 DNA sequence: TGCAGCGTTGAATATCTAGGACACCTTTCTGGGGAGCTGTTTTTT.

Concerning this clonotype itself: A junction end diverges from the germline sequence, so it may reflect a read error. V and J are TRBV24-1 and TRBJ1-1; TRBD1 might be the D (5 bases). The germline V gene has CDR1 KGHDR and CDR2 SFDVKD. The CDR3 has 15 amino acids. Here the CDR3 reads CATSASSGGNTEAFF. DNA for the CDR3: TGTGCCACCAGTGCCTCCTCCGGGGGGAACACTGAAGCCTTCTTT.

This clonotype was observed at least ten times. The chain links TRBV29-1 to TRBJ2-2; D gene ambiguous. CDR1 and CDR2 from the germline V gene are SQVTM and ANQGSEA. There are 10 residues in the CDR3. With 6 bases removed from V and 6 bases from J, the gap between germline ends came to 5 bases. CDR3 region: CSVRAGELFF. CDR3 DNA: TGCAGCGTGAGAGCCGGGGAGCTGTTTTTT.

For this clonotype: No DNA is shown, since the ends of the CDR3 on it are uncertain; the CDR3 is the one TCRdb lists. The chain carries TRBV3-1 and TRBJ2-5; the table's D call of TRBD1 was not tested on the DNA. The CDR3 region is 21 residues in length, termini included. Germline V gene lookup returns CDR1 LGHDT and CDR2 YNNKEL (reference sequence). The CDR3 loop reads CASSIYLCSGGRGLSQETQYF.

This clonotype showed up many times. The rearrangement joins TRBV5-1 to TRBJ1-5; TRBD1 might be the D (5 bases). Per germline, CDR1 SGHRS and CDR2 YFSETQ. Between the trimmed V and J ends, which lost 1 base and 6 bases, there was a span of 11 bases. The CDR3 consists of 14 residues. CDR3 DNA sequence: TGCGCCAGCAGCTTGTTGTCAGGGCTTCAGCCCCAGCATTTT. Amino acids: CASSLLSGLQPQHF.

The genes are TRBV4-1 and TRBJ2-5, with D perhaps TRBD1 or TRBD2 (5 bases each). The CDR3 has 17 amino acids. The V end was cut by 4 bases, the J end by 2 bases, with 20 bases between. The V gene's germline CDR1 is MGHRA and CDR2 YSYEKL. This CDR3 reads CASSPTTPGPSQETQYF. DNA of the CDR3: TGCGCCAGCAGCCCGACTACCCCGGGACCGTCACAAGAGACCCAGTACTTC.

For this clonotype: The CDR3 does not end in the conserved phenylalanine or tryptophan, so this is likely a read error. This rearrangement joins TRBV18 to TRBJ2-7; D uncertain. The germline CDR1 and CDR2 sequences are KGHSH and LQKENI. This CDR3 is built from 13 residues. The CDR3 region is CASSPPGTYEQYC. CDR3 bases: TGCGCCAGCTCACCACCAGGAACCTACGAACAGTACTGC.

A few counts support this clonotype. A read error may account for a junction end that differs from germline. V is TRBV29-1 and J is TRBJ1-1; a weak D match, TRBD1 (6 bases). The CDR3 has 14 residues. CDR1 is SQVTM, CDR2 ANQGSEA, per germline. CDR3: CSVDGQPPNTEAFF. CDR3 nucleotide sequence: TGCAGCGTTGATGGACAGCCACCGAACACTGAGGCTTTCTTT.

Within the sample, this clonotype is medium-sized. The chain is built from TRBV27 and TRBJ1-1; 10 nucleotides line up with TRBD1. CDR1 and CDR2 from the germline V gene are MNHEY and SMNVEV (reference sequence). The CDR3 sequence is 14 residues long. V shed 2 bases, J shed 7 bases, and the junction held 4 bases outside the gene matches. CDR3 nucleotides: TGTGCCAGCAGTTTAGGGGGACAGGGGTATGAAGCTTTCTTT. This gives the protein CASSLGGQGYEAFF.

The V gene is TRBV29-1, the J gene TRBJ2-3; D gene uncertain. This CDR3 spans 14 amino acids. Per germline, CDR1 SQVTM and CDR2 ANQGSEA. V was clipped by 1 base and J by 0 bases, with 8 bases between them. The CDR3 loop is CSVEGRPSTDTQYF. The CDR3 nucleotides read TGCAGCGTTGAAGGGAGACCTAGCACAGATACGCAGTATTTT.

This clonotype was found many times. The chain joins TRBV5-1 to TRBJ2-2; 10 positions match TRBD2. CDR1 SGHRS and CDR2 YFSETQ come from the germline V gene. V lost 5 bases to trimming and J lost 3 bases; unmatched junction nucleotides: 7. The CDR3 contains 16 residues. In DNA, the CDR3 is TGCGCCAGCAGACCTAGACTAGCGGGTTACACCGGGGAGCTGTTTTTT. It specifies CASRPRLAGYTGELFF.

There are a few counts of this clonotype. The gene calls are TRBV4-1 and TRBJ1-2; no reliable D call. From germline, CDR1 is MGHRA and CDR2 YSYEKL. CDR3 length equals 14 residues. V was cut by 5 bases and J by 1 base, with 11 bases left in between. The CDR3 coding sequence is TGCGCCAGCAGCGTGGACGGATATAACTATGGCTACACCTTC. This gives the protein CASSVDGYNYGYTF.

V gene TRBV20-1 combines with J gene TRBJ1-4; D uncertain. The V end was cut by 0 bases, the J end by 4 bases, with 12 bases between. The CDR3 is 15 amino acids. Germline CDR1 is DFQATT and CDR2 is SNEGSKA (reference sequence). The CDR3 DNA reads as TGCAGTGCTAGAGATCGAGGCAGATATAATGAAAAACTGTTTTTT. Translating it yields CSARDRGRYNEKLFF.

This clonotype was picked up a small number of times. This rearrangement joins TRBV5-1 to TRBJ2-7; D is perhaps TRBD1 (5 bases). The length of the CDR3 is 13 residues. Trimming took 5 bases from V and 1 from J, leaving 10 bases between them. Germline CDR1 is SGHRS and CDR2 is YFSETQ. The CDR3 protein is CASSFGASYEQYF. The CDR3 nucleotides are TGCGCCAGCAGTTTTGGGGCATCCTACGAGCAGTACTTC.

The J gene is TRBJ2-1, the V gene TRBV29-1; D not resolved. CDR1 and CDR2 from the germline V gene are SQVTM and ANQGSEA. Trimming left V 5 bases short and J 8 bases short, with 10 bases between. The CDR3 has 11 residues. The CDR3 loop reads CSVRVIDEQFF. CDR3 nucleotide sequence: TGCAGCGTTAGGGTAATCGATGAGCAGTTCTTC.

In regard to this clonotype: At one boundary the junction diverges from the germline segment, which might be a read error. The genes are TRBV6-4 and TRBJ1-1; tentatively, D is TRBD1 (5 bases). This CDR3 has 16 amino acids. The germline V gene encodes CDR1 MRHNA and CDR2 SNTAGT. CDR3: CVSTDGGVHMNAEAFF. As DNA, the CDR3 is TGTGTCAGCACCGATGGGGGGGTTCACATGAACGCTGAAGCTTTCTTT.

This sequence joins TRBV5-1 and TRBJ1-3; D gene ambiguous. Trimming left V 0 bases short and J 0 bases short, with 7 bases between. The CDR3 is 15 amino acids. Germline CDR1 is SGHRS and CDR2 is YFSETQ. The CDR3 bases are TGCGCCAGCAGCTTGGAAGCGGACTCTGGAAACACCATATATTTT. It encodes CASSLEADSGNTIYF.

The sample holds many counts of this clonotype. The rearrangement uses TRBV20-1 and TRBJ1-1; D might be TRBD1 (5 bases). The CDR3 is made up of 15 amino acids. V lost 0 bases to trimming and J lost 4 bases, with 15 bases between them. Germline V gives CDR1 DFQATT, CDR2 SNEGSKA (reference sequence). Here the CDR3 reads CSARDLQGYGTEAFF. CDR3 sequence (DNA): TGCAGTGCTAGAGATTTGCAGGGATACGGCACTGAAGCTTTCTTT.

The chain employs TRBV12-3 or TRBV12-4 and TRBJ2-2; 13 nucleotides match TRBD2. This CDR3 region has 15 residues. With 7 bases clipped from V and 6 bases from J, the junction kept 5 bases outside the gene matches. Here the CDR3 reads CASTGLAGAAGELFF. CDR3 nucleotides: TGTGCCAGCACTGGACTAGCGGGAGCCGCCGGGGAGCTGTTTTTT.

By its share, this clonotype is medium-sized (0.01 to 0.1%). This chain connects TRBV5-1 to TRBJ2-1; D call uncertain. V lost 0 bases, J lost 4 bases, and 8 bases lay in between. Germline CDR1 is SGHRS and CDR2 is YFSETQ. The CDR3 consists of 14 residues. The DNA of the CDR3 is TGCGCCAGCAGCTTGGAGGGATCGTACAATGAGCAGTTCTTC. As protein: CASSLEGSYNEQFF.